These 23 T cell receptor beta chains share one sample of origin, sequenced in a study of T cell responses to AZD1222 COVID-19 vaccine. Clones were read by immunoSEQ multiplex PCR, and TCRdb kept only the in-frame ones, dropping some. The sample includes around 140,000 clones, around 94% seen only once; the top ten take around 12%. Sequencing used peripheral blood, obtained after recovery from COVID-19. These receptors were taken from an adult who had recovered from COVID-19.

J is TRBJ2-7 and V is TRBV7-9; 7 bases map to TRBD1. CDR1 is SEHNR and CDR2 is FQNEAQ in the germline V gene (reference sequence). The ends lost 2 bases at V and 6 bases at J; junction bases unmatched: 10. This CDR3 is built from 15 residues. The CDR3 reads CASSLWPRKGAEQYF. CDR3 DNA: TGTGCCAGCAGCTTATGGCCCCGCAAGGGGGCCGAGCAGTACTTC.

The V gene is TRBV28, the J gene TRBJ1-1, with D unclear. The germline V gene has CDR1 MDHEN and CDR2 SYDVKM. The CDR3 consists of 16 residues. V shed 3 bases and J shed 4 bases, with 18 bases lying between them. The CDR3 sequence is CASSLVLGARSTEAFF. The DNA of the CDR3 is TGTGCCAGCAGTTTGGTCTTGGGCGCCCGGAGCACTGAAGCTTTCTTT.

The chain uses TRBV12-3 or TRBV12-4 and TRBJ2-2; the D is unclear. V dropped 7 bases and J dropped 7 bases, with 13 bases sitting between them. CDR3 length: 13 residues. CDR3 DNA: TGTGCCAGCACCTCCTGGCAGGTCGGGGAGCTGTTTTTT. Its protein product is CASTSWQVGELFF.

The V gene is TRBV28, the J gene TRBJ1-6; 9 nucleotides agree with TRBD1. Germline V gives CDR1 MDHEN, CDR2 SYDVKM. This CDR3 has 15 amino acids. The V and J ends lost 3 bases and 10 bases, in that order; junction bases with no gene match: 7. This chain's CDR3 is CASSFWRDRDSPLHF. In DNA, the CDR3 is TGTGCCAGCAGTTTTTGGCGGGACAGGGACTCACCCCTCCACTTT.

Here the CDR3 DNA reads TGTGCCAGTAGTATAAAATGGCAGGGACTGGCTGAAGCTTTCTTT. It codes for CASSIKWQGLAEAFF. The chain employs TRBV19 and TRBJ1-1, with a tentative D call TRBD1 (5 bases). This CDR3 has 15 amino acids. The germline V gene encodes CDR1 LNHDA and CDR2 SQIVND (reference sequence). V was trimmed by 2 bases and J by 6 bases, leaving 16 bases between them.

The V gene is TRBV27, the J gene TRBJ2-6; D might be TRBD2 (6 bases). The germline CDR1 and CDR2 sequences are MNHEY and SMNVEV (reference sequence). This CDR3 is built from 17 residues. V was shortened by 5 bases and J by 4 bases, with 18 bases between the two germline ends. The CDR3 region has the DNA TGTGCCAGCAGTACCTCCCGACTAGTTCCCGGGGCCAACGTCCTGACTTTC. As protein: CASSTSRLVPGANVLTF.

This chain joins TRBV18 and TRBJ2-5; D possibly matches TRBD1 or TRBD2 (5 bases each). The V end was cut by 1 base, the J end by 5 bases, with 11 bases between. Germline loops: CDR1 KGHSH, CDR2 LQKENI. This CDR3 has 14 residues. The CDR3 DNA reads TGTGCCAGCTCACCACGGGGCCCGGGGGAGACCCAGTACTTC. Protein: CASSPRGPGETQYF. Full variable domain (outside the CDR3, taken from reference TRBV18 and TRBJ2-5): NAGVMQNPRHLVRRRGQEARLRCSPMKGHSHVYWYRQLPEEGLKFMVYLQKENIIDESGMPKERFSAEFPKEGPSILRIQQVVRGDSAAYFCASSPRGPGETQYFGPGTRLLVL.

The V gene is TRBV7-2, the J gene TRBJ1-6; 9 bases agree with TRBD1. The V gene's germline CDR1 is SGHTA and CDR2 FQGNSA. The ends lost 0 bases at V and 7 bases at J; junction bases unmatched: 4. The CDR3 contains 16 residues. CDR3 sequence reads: CASSLALDRGNSPLHF. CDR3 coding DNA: TGTGCCAGCAGCTTAGCGTTGGACAGGGGCAATTCACCCCTCCACTTT.

The CDR3 spells CASSIREFQPQHF. The CDR3 bases are TGTGCCAGTAGTATACGAGAGTTTCAGCCCCAGCATTTT. The J gene is TRBJ1-5, the V gene TRBV19; D remains unclear. This CDR3 region has 13 residues. Trimming took 2 bases from V and 6 from J, leaving 8 bases between them. The germline gives CDR1 LNHDA, CDR2 SQIVND (reference sequence).

Written as DNA, the CDR3 is TGCGCCAGCAATGCCGGGACAGGGGGCGACACCCACAATGAGCAGTTCTTC. It translates to CASNAGTGGDTHNEQFF. The V and J genes are TRBV5-1 and TRBJ2-1; the match to TRBD1 covers 12 bases. CDR1 is SGHRS, CDR2 YFSETQ, per germline. V shed 6 bases and J 5 bases; nucleotides not matched to a gene: 12. The CDR3 totals 17 residues. The complete variable domain, with remaining parts taken from reference TRBV5-1 and TRBJ2-1, reads KAGVTQTPRYLIKTRGQQVTLSCSPISGHRSVSWYQQTPGQGLQFLFEYFSETQRNKGNFPGRFSGRQFSNSRSEMNVSTLELGDSALYLCASNAGTGGDTHNEQFFGPGTRLTVL.

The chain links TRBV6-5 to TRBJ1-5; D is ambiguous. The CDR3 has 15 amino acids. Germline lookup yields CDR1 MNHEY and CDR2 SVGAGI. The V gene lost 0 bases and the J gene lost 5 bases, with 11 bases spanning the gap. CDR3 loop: CASSYSPSPDQPQHF. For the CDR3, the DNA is TGTGCCAGCAGTTACTCCCCATCCCCGGATCAGCCCCAGCATTTT.

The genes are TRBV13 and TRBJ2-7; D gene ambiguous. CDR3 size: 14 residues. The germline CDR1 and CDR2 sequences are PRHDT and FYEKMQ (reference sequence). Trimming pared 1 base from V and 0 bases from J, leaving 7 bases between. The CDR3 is CASSLEDRSYEQYF. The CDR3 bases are TGTGCCAGCAGCTTAGAGGACCGCTCCTACGAGCAGTACTTC.

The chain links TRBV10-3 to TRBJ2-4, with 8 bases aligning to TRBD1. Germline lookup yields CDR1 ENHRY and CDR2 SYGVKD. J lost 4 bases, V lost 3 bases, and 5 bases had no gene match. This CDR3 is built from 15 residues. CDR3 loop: CAISDPDRAKNIQYF. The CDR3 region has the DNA TGTGCCATCAGTGATCCGGACAGGGCGAAAAACATTCAGTACTTC.

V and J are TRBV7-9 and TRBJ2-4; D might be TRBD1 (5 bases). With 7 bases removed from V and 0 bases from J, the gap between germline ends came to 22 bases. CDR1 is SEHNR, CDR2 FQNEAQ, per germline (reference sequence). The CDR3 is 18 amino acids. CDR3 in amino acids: CASTSSRGSSLAKNIQYF. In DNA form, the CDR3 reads TGTGCCAGCACTTCCTCTAGGGGCTCATCGCTAGCCAAAAACATTCAGTACTTC.

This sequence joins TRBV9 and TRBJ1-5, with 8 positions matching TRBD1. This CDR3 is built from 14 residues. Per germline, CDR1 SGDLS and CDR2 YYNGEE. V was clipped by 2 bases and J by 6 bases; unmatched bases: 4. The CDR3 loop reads CASSVAGGSQPQHF. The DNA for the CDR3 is TGTGCCAGCAGCGTGGCAGGGGGCTCTCAGCCCCAGCATTTT.

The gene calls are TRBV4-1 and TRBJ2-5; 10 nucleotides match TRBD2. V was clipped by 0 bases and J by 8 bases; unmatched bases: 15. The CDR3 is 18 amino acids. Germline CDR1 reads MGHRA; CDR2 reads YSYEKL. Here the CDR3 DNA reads TGCGCCAGCAGCCAAGATCCCAGCGGGAGGGCCTCGGGGGGAACCCAGTACTTC. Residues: CASSQDPSGRASGGTQYF.

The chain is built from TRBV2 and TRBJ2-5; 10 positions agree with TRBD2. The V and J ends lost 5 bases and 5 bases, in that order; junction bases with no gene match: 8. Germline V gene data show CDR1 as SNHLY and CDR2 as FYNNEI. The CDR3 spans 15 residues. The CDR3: CASSSAGGGLETQYF. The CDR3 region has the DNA TGTGCCAGCAGTTCAGCGGGAGGGGGGCTGGAGACCCAGTACTTC.

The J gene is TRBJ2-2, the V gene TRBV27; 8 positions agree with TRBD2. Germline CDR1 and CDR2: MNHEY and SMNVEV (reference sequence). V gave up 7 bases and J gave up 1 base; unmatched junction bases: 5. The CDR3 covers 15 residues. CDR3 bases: TGTGCCAGCACTCTGAGCGGGAGGAACACCGGGGAGCTGTTTTTT. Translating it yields CASTLSGRNTGELFF.

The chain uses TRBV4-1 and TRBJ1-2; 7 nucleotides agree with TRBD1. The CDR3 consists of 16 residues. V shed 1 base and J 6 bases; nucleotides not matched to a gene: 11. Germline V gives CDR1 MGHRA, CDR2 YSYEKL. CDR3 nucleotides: TGCGCCAGCAGCCAAGTACTCAACAGGGGTCGAGATGGCTACACCTTC. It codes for CASSQVLNRGRDGYTF.

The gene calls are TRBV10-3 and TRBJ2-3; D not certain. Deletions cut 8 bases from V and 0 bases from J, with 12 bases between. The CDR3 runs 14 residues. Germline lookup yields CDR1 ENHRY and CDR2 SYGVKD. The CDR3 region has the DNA TGTGCCATCTTTCGCGGTCTTAGCACAGATACGCAGTATTTT. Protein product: CAIFRGLSTDTQYF.

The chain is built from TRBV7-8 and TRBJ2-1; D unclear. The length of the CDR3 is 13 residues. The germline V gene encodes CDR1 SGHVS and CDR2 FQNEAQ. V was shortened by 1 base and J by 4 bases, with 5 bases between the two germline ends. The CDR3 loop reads CASSLVAYNEQFF. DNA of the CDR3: TGTGCCAGCAGCTTAGTTGCGTACAATGAGCAGTTCTTC.

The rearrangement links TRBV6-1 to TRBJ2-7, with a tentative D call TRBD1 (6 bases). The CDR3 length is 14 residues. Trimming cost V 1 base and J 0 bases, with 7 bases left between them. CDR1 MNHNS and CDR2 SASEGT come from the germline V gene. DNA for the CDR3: TGTGCCAGCAGTGAAGGGACAGACTCCTACGAGCAGTACTTC. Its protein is CASSEGTDSYEQYF.

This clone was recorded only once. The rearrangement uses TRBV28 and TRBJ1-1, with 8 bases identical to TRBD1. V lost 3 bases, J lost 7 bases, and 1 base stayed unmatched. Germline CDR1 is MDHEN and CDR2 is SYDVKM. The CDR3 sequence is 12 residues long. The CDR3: CASSFGQGEAFF. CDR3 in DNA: TGTGCCAGCAGTTTCGGACAGGGTGAAGCTTTCTTT.